This passage covers 7 T cell receptor beta chains from one sample sequenced in a study of CD8 T cells in Susac syndrome. With random hexamers, reverse transcription was performed on 0.5 to 1 ug of RNA. TCRdb itself ran the immunoSEQ multiplex PCR reads through MiXCR, one entry per CDR3 protein. The sample contains 120,000 to 150,000 distinct CDR3 sequences, approximately 94% of which appear only once. The specimen was CD4+ T cells from PBMCs. The receptors shown here come from a human donor in good health.

The J gene is TRBJ1-2, the V gene TRBV30; 12 bases agree with TRBD1. The CDR3 is 13 residues long. Germline V gene lookup returns CDR1 GTSNPN and CDR2 SVGIG (reference sequence). V gave up 5 bases and J gave up 8 bases; unmatched junction bases: 6. The DNA of the CDR3 is TGTGCCTGGTGGGGACAGGGGGCAGAAGGCTACACCTTC. It encodes CAWWGQGAEGYTF.

The J gene is TRBJ1-4, the V gene TRBV6-6, with unresolved D. The CDR3 is 12 amino acids. Germline lookup yields CDR1 MNHNY and CDR2 SVGAGI (reference sequence). The germline V and J ends were trimmed by 5 bases and 11 bases, with 12 bases remaining between them. The CDR3 is CASSIPRTKLFF. The CDR3 DNA reads as TGTGCCAGCAGTATCCCCCGGACCAAACTGTTTTTT.

The chain is built from TRBV7-8 and TRBJ2-5, with TRBD1 matching 8 bases. Germline trimming cut 5 bases from V and 1 base from J; bases unmatched to any gene: 3. The germline gives CDR1 SGHVS, CDR2 FQNEAQ. This CDR3 is 14 amino acids long. CDR3 sequence (DNA): TGTGCCAGCAGCACAGGGGGGTCCCAAGAGACCCAGTACTTC. This gives the protein CASSTGGSQETQYF.

The chain combines TRBV12-3 or TRBV12-4 with TRBJ1-2; D might be TRBD1 (6 bases). V gave up 3 bases and J gave up 5 bases, with 10 bases separating them. The CDR3 extends over 13 amino acids. CDR3 residues: CASSLDSLYGYTF. CDR3 nucleotides: TGTGCCAGCAGTTTGGACAGTCTTTATGGCTACACCTTC.

V usage is TRBV3-1 and J usage is TRBJ1-1; the match to TRBD1 covers 8 bases. Trimming cost V 8 bases and J 1 base; bases outside gene matches: 15. The germline V gene has CDR1 LGHDT and CDR2 YNNKEL (reference sequence). This CDR3 comprises 17 residues. The CDR3 protein is CASSTRSTGVANTEAFF. The DNA for the CDR3 is TGTGCCAGCTCCACGCGCTCGACAGGGGTAGCGAACACTGAAGCTTTCTTT.

The V and J genes are TRBV18 and TRBJ2-1; D is possibly TRBD1 (6 bases). The germline V and J ends were trimmed by 5 bases and 6 bases, with 17 bases remaining between them. Germline CDR1 KGHSH, CDR2 LQKENI. The CDR3 contains 15 residues. This chain's CDR3 is CASSWDIRRGNEQFF. In nucleotides, the CDR3 is TGTGCCAGCTCATGGGACATCCGACGGGGCAATGAGCAGTTCTTC.

J is TRBJ1-1 and V is TRBV11-2, with unresolved D. Trimming took off 1 base at V and 4 bases at J, with 19 bases between the two ends. Germline CDR1 reads SGHAT; CDR2 reads FQNNGV. The CDR3 sequence is 17 residues long. CDR3 residues: CASSLGLGPSRSTEAFF. The CDR3 coding sequence is TGTGCCAGCAGCTTAGGGCTCGGGCCCTCCCGCAGCACTGAAGCTTTCTTT.